In its sample, the clone carrying this T cell receptor (beta chain) was seen many times. Its antigen remains unidentified. The sample comes from a study of identical twins. A universal primer site was incorporated via template switching, and the cDNA contained unique molecular identifiers. Via MiXCR, TCRdb re-called the 5' RACE reads, giving one row per CDR3 protein. The data show 130,000 to 150,000 distinct CDR3 sequences, around 3.4% seen once. Study-level points and caveats: Twin pairs' shared out-of-frame alpha sequences were enriched in low generation probability. Within monozygotic twins, out-of-frame TCR alpha sharing was underestimated by the models.

Trimming cost V 0 bases and J 2 bases; bases outside gene matches: 4. The CDR3 consists of 16 residues. Germline V gene data show CDR1 as SEHNR and CDR2 as FQNEAQ (reference sequence). Sequenced material: memory T cells sorted from blood. This chain connects TRBV7-9 to TRBJ1-3; 7 bases match TRBD1. This sequence was found in a young man in good health. The CDR3 nucleotides are TGTGCCAGCAGCTTAGCGACCGGGACAGCTGGAAACACCATATATTTT. Translated: CASSLATGTAGNTIYF.